This T cell receptor beta chain came from a study of graft-versus-host responses after intestinal transplantation. Germline V gene data show CDR1 as LNHDA and CDR2 as SQIVND (reference sequence). The CDR3 spans 13 residues. Trimming stripped 1 base from V and 8 bases from J, with 11 bases between. Data came from immunoSEQ multiplex PCR; TCRdb stores just in-frame clones and leaves some out. The sample yields tens of thousands of clones, approximately 90% seen once. Findings and caveats of the study: In patients with graft-donor T cell macrochimerism, allograft graft-versus-host to host-versus-graft clonal ratios were high.

For this clone: Antigen specificity is unknown.

The source material was PBMCs, sampled about 4 months after intestinal transplantation. The chain recombines TRBV19 with TRBJ1-1, with a weak D call TRBD1 (5 bases). The clonotype originates from a human patient who received an intestinal transplant, so some T cells may come from the graft donor. The CDR3 reads CASSIGAGLEAFF. DNA for the CDR3: TGTGCCAGTAGTATAGGTGCGGGACTCGAAGCTTTCTTT.